A selection of T cell receptor beta chains follows, all from one sample in a study of PD-1 blockade in classical Hodgkin lymphoma. Only in-frame clones appear in the TCRdb table, and some are missing; sequencing was by immunoSEQ multiplex PCR. The data show around 150,000 clones, with around 73% seen just once and roughly a tenth held by the top ten. The sequences come from peripheral blood mononuclear cells (PBMCs), collected before the second cycle of nivolumab. Source of these receptors: a human donor with classical Hodgkin lymphoma. Each CDR3 is given with its conserved first and last residue. Each record gives: D gene, J gene, clone size, V gene, CDR3 protein, CDR3 DNA. The D gene is left open where the match is weak. A row's size may be missing; if present it is once, few, many or a size class.

D gene: NA
J gene: TRBJ1-6
clone size: NA
V gene: TRBV4-1
CDR3 protein: CASSQGANNSPLHF
CDR3 DNA: TGCGCCAGCAGCCAGGGTGCGAATAATTCACCCCTCCACTTT

D gene: TRBD1
J gene: TRBJ1-1
clone size: once
V gene: TRBV6-5
CDR3 protein: CASSYIWPGGREAFF
CDR3 DNA: TGTGCCAGCAGTTACATTTGGCCAGGGGGCAGAGAAGCTTTCTTT

D gene: NA
J gene: TRBJ1-2
clone size: NA
V gene: TRBV29-1
CDR3 protein: CSEDNGYTF
CDR3 DNA: TGCAGCGAAGATAACGGCTACACCTTC

D gene: NA
J gene: TRBJ2-1
clone size: NA
V gene: TRBV5-4
CDR3 protein: CASNPPGDPEQFF
CDR3 DNA: TGTGCCAGCAATCCCCCCGGGGACCCCGAGCAGTTCTTC

D gene: NA
J gene: TRBJ1-2
clone size: NA
V gene: TRBV7-9
CDR3 protein: CASSHRLRGGNYGYTF
CDR3 DNA: TGTGCCAGCAGTCACCGCCTCAGGGGAGGAAACTATGGCTACACCTTC

D gene: NA
J gene: TRBJ1-1
clone size: NA
V gene: TRBV10-3
CDR3 protein: CAIRGTVNTEAFF
CDR3 DNA: TGTGCCATCAGGGGGACGGTGAACACTGAAGCTTTCTTT

D gene: TRBD1
J gene: TRBJ1-2
clone size: few
V gene: TRBV6-1
CDR3 protein: CASSDPGTGVYGYTF
CDR3 DNA: TGTGCCAGCAGTGACCCCGGGACAGGGGTCTATGGCTACACCTTC

D gene: NA
J gene: TRBJ2-3
clone size: NA
V gene: TRBV9
CDR3 protein: CASSVAQWGVYATDTQYF
CDR3 DNA: TGTGCCAGCAGCGTAGCTCAATGGGGGGTATACGCCACAGATACGCAGTATTTT

D gene: NA
J gene: TRBJ1-5
clone size: NA
V gene: TRBV19
CDR3 protein: CASRGQANQPQHF
CDR3 DNA: TGTGCCAGTAGGGGTCAGGCTAATCAGCCCCAGCATTTT

D gene: TRBD1
J gene: TRBJ2-6
clone size: NA
V gene: TRBV28
CDR3 protein: CASSPTGAGANVLTF
CDR3 DNA: TGTGCCAGCAGCCCGACAGGGGCCGGGGCCAACGTCCTGACTTTC

D gene: TRBD1
J gene: TRBJ1-5
clone size: NA
V gene: TRBV6-6
CDR3 protein: CASSLDRGAQHF
CDR3 DNA: TGTGCCAGCAGCCTAGACAGGGGGGCCCAGCATTTT

D gene: NA
J gene: TRBJ2-1
clone size: NA
V gene: TRBV12-5
CDR3 protein: CASGLRGRGAENEQFF
CDR3 DNA: TGTGCTAGTGGTTTAAGAGGAAGGGGGGCTGAGAATGAGCAGTTCTTC

D gene: TRBD1
J gene: TRBJ2-7
clone size: NA
V gene: TRBV6-5
CDR3 protein: CASSRTGGLSYEQYF
CDR3 DNA: TGTGCCAGCAGTAGGACAGGGGGCCTCTCCTACGAGCAGTACTTC

D gene: NA
J gene: TRBJ2-6
clone size: NA
V gene: TRBV9
CDR3 protein: CASSVAPRGANVLTF
CDR3 DNA: TGTGCCAGCAGCGTAGCCCCTAGAGGGGCCAACGTCCTGACTTTC

D gene: NA
J gene: TRBJ2-7
clone size: NA
V gene: TRBV5-4
CDR3 protein: CASSYSGESSYEQYF
CDR3 DNA: TGTGCCAGCAGCTACAGCGGCGAGAGCTCCTACGAGCAGTACTTC

D gene: TRBD2
J gene: TRBJ2-5
clone size: NA
V gene: TRBV28
CDR3 protein: CASSSPFGTSGREETQYF
CDR3 DNA: TGTGCCAGCAGTTCCCCTTTTGGGACTAGCGGGAGGGAAGAGACCCAGTACTTC

D gene: NA
J gene: TRBJ2-1
clone size: NA
V gene: TRBV19
CDR3 protein: CASSLSGRSYEQFF
CDR3 DNA: TGTGCCAGTAGTCTTTCCGGGAGAAGCTATGAGCAGTTCTTC

D gene: TRBD2
J gene: TRBJ2-1
clone size: many
V gene: TRBV19
CDR3 protein: CASSPLAGLGDEQFF
CDR3 DNA: TGTGCCAGTAGTCCACTAGCGGGGCTTGGCGATGAGCAGTTCTTC

D gene: NA
J gene: TRBJ2-5
clone size: NA
V gene: TRBV7-2
CDR3 protein: CASSQRAGETQYF
CDR3 DNA: TGTGCCAGCAGCCAAAGGGCGGGGGAGACCCAGTACTTC

D gene: NA
J gene: TRBJ2-7
clone size: NA
V gene: TRBV6-5
CDR3 protein: CASSPRPVAYEQYF
CDR3 DNA: TGTGCCAGCAGTCCGCGACCGGTAGCCTACGAGCAGTACTTC

D gene: NA
J gene: TRBJ1-4
clone size: NA
V gene: TRBV7-9
CDR3 protein: CASSLPGRGETEKLFF
CDR3 DNA: TGTGCCAGCAGCTTACCGGGGAGGGGAGAAACTGAAAAACTGTTTTTT

D gene: NA
J gene: TRBJ1-2
clone size: NA
V gene: TRBV11-2
CDR3 protein: CASSYPGRRYGYTF
CDR3 DNA: TGTGCCAGCAGCTACCCCGGACGGAGATATGGCTACACCTTC

D gene: TRBD1
J gene: TRBJ1-2
clone size: NA
V gene: TRBV10-3
CDR3 protein: CAIRTGKGDYGYTF
CDR3 DNA: TGTGCCATCAGGACAGGGAAGGGTGACTATGGCTACACCTTC

D gene: TRBD1
J gene: TRBJ2-3
clone size: NA
V gene: TRBV6-6
CDR3 protein: CASRGTGGTDTQYF
CDR3 DNA: TGTGCCAGCAGAGGCACAGGGGGCACAGATACGCAGTATTTT

D gene: TRBD2
J gene: TRBJ2-5
clone size: NA
V gene: TRBV6-5
CDR3 protein: CASSDDSGETQYF
CDR3 DNA: TGTGCCAGCAGTGATGATAGCGGGGAGACCCAGTACTTC

D gene: NA
J gene: TRBJ2-7
clone size: NA
V gene: TRBV5-4
CDR3 protein: CASSLNPTYEQYF
CDR3 DNA: TGTGCCAGCAGCCTCAACCCCACCTACGAGCAGTACTTC

D gene: NA
J gene: TRBJ2-7
clone size: NA
V gene: TRBV10-3
CDR3 protein: CAIRGSVGGATYEQYF
CDR3 DNA: TGTGCCATCAGGGGGTCAGTTGGAGGGGCGACCTACGAGCAGTACTTC

D gene: NA
J gene: TRBJ1-1
clone size: NA
V gene: TRBV7-6
CDR3 protein: CASSLAPNTEAFF
CDR3 DNA: TGTGCCAGCAGCTTAGCGCCGAACACTGAAGCTTTCTTT

D gene: NA
J gene: TRBJ1-1
clone size: NA
V gene: TRBV5-1
CDR3 protein: CASSFGDTEAFF
CDR3 DNA: TGCGCCAGCAGCTTCGGGGACACTGAAGCTTTCTTT

D gene: NA
J gene: TRBJ1-3
clone size: NA
V gene: TRBV4-3
CDR3 protein: CASSQGQSSGNTIYF
CDR3 DNA: TGCGCCAGCAGCCAAGGACAGAGCTCTGGAAACACCATATATTTT

D gene: TRBD2
J gene: TRBJ2-3
clone size: NA
V gene: TRBV18
CDR3 protein: CASSPVAGGRADTQYF
CDR3 DNA: TGTGCCAGCTCACCCGTAGCGGGGGGGCGGGCAGATACGCAGTATTTT